These 14 T cell receptor beta chains were sequenced from one sample in a study of CD8 T cells in Susac syndrome. An amount of RNA that ranged from roughly 0.45 to 1 ug was reverse transcribed with random hexamers. TCRdb redid the calling of the immunoSEQ multiplex PCR reads with MiXCR, one entry per CDR3 protein. The sample shows under 200,000 distinct CDR3 sequences, around 95% of them seen only once. Sequencing was carried out using CD4+ T cells from PBMCs. Receptors originate from a human donor in good health.

The CDR3 DNA follows: TGTGCCAGCAGCGTAGGAACAACACCTTCTAACTATGGCTACACCTTC. It codes for CASSVGTTPSNYGYTF. This chain uses TRBV9 with TRBJ1-2; the D is unclear. CDR3 length equals 16 residues. V shed 0 bases and J shed 0 bases, with 12 bases lying between them. Germline CDR1 is SGDLS and CDR2 is YYNGEE.

This clonotype was seen a single time. The genes are TRBV6-5 and TRBJ2-7; maybe TRBD1 (7 bases). Trimming stripped 11 bases from V and 1 base from J, with 18 bases between. This CDR3 region has 14 residues. In germline, CDR1 is MNHEY, CDR2 SVGAGI. CDR3 nucleotides: TGTGCCGTCAGGGGCAGGGGGAGGTCCTACGAGCAGTACTTC. Translation: CAVRGRGRSYEQYF.

This chain uses TRBV5-8 with TRBJ2-3; the D is unclear. The germline V gene has CDR1 SGHTS and CDR2 YDEGEE. The CDR3 is 14 residues long. With 1 base removed from V and 2 bases from J, the gap between germline ends came to 8 bases. CDR3 sequence: CASSLKRITDTQYF. DNA of the CDR3: TGTGCCAGCAGCTTGAAACGAATCACAGATACGCAGTATTTT.

The rearrangement links TRBV20-1 to TRBJ2-3; D may correspond to TRBD1 or TRBD2 (5 bases each). The CDR3 length is 14 residues. V lost 7 bases and J 4 bases, leaving 18 bases between the germline ends. Germline CDR1 DFQATT, CDR2 SNEGSKA (reference sequence). CDR3 sequence reads: CSVRPGRTPDTQYF. DNA for the CDR3: TGCAGTGTCAGACCAGGGAGAACTCCAGATACGCAGTATTTT.

V and J are TRBV29-1 and TRBJ2-3, with D possibly matching TRBD1 (6 bases). CDR1 SQVTM and CDR2 ANQGSEA come from the germline V gene. Between the trimmed V and J ends, which lost 7 bases and 3 bases, there was a span of 17 bases. This CDR3 spans 14 amino acids. DNA for the CDR3: TGCAGCGGAACCCCCAGGGGCCTAACAGATACGCAGTATTTT. It is translated as CSGTPRGLTDTQYF.

The rearrangement joins TRBV30 to TRBJ1-6; perhaps TRBD1 as D (6 bases). The CDR3 has 16 residues. In germline, CDR1 is GTSNPN, CDR2 SVGIG (reference sequence). Trimming took 0 bases from V and 7 from J, leaving 16 bases between them. Here the CDR3 reads CAWSVPQQGGNSPLHF. In DNA form, the CDR3 reads TGTGCCTGGAGTGTACCTCAACAGGGAGGGAATTCACCCCTCCACTTT.

The V gene is TRBV14, the J gene TRBJ2-3; D is tentatively TRBD1 or TRBD2 (6 bases each). The CDR3 spans 16 residues. Trimming stripped 1 base from V and 1 base from J, with 12 bases between. CDR1 and CDR2 from the germline V gene are SGHDN and FVKESK. This CDR3 reads CASSQGRGRGTDTQYF. CDR3 in DNA: TGTGCCAGCAGCCAAGGCCGGGGGCGGGGCACAGATACGCAGTATTTT.

V and J are TRBV6-2 or TRBV6-3 and TRBJ1-2; a possible D gene is TRBD1 (5 bases). Trimming removed 4 bases from V and 9 bases from J, with 12 bases in between. This CDR3 has 12 amino acids. From germline, CDR1 is MNHEY and CDR2 SVGEGT. The CDR3 is CASSSDWGSYTF. The CDR3 DNA sequence: TGTGCCAGCAGTTCGGACTGGGGGAGCTACACCTTC.

The V call is TRBV28, the J call TRBJ1-5; D is perhaps TRBD1 (6 bases). The CDR3 sequence is 15 residues long. Germline loops: CDR1 MDHEN, CDR2 SYDVKM. Trimming cost V 9 bases and J 1 base, with 16 bases left between them. Here the CDR3 DNA reads TGTGCCAGTGTTAGGGGGGGCATAAGCAATCAGCCCCAGCATTTT. Its protein product is CASVRGGISNQPQHF.

This clonotype came up once. This sequence joins TRBV13 and TRBJ1-2, with D unclear. Per germline, CDR1 PRHDT and CDR2 FYEKMQ (reference sequence). The CDR3 covers 14 residues. Between the trimmed V and J ends, which lost 5 bases and 8 bases, there was a span of 18 bases. In DNA form, the CDR3 reads TGTGCCAGCAGCCCCCTGACCGCGGTCGGGGGCTACACCTTC. Translating it yields CASSPLTAVGGYTF.

The genes are TRBV23-1 and TRBJ1-3; D unresolved. TRBV23-1 is an ORF, with its function uncertain. This CDR3 contains 12 residues. V was trimmed by 7 bases and J by 7 bases, leaving 11 bases between them. The CDR3 nucleotides are TGCGCCAGCACCTCAAGAGGGAACACCATATATTTT. Translating gives CASTSRGNTIYF.

The chain joins TRBV20-1 to TRBJ1-1; D not certain. Germline V gives CDR1 DFQATT, CDR2 SNEGSKA (reference sequence). The CDR3 runs 11 residues. V gave up 3 bases and J gave up 8 bases, with 10 bases separating them. CDR3 bases: TGCAGTGCTAGGTTGTACAGCGAAGCTTTCTTT. Translation gives CSARLYSEAFF.

This chain joins TRBV18 and TRBJ2-7; D gene uncertain. V was clipped by 1 base and J by 3 bases, with 10 bases between them. Germline lookup yields CDR1 KGHSH and CDR2 LQKENI. The CDR3 extends over 14 amino acids. CDR3 sequence reads: CASSPRVERYEQYF. CDR3 nucleotide sequence: TGTGCCAGCTCACCACGAGTTGAACGCTACGAGCAGTACTTC.

The chain uses TRBV3-1 and TRBJ1-2; tentative D call: TRBD1 (6 bases). Trimming pared 5 bases from V and 7 bases from J, leaving 8 bases between. This CDR3 contains 11 residues. Germline V gene lookup returns CDR1 LGHDT and CDR2 YNNKEL (reference sequence). CDR3 in DNA: TGTGCCAGCAGCTCCAGGGGTGGCTACACCTTC. It encodes CASSSRGGYTF.